The source of this TCR beta chain is a study of OX40 agonist ivuxolimab in advanced cancers. In the study overall: Hepatocellular carcinoma, melanoma, renal cell or head and neck cancer occurred in dose-escalation patients.

Libraries were prepared by immunoSEQ multiplex PCR; TCRdb keeps only in-frame clonotypes and omits some of them. The sample consists of roughly 70,000 clones, about 87% of them appearing once. The source is an adult with an advanced solid tumor such as melanoma, head and neck, liver or kidney cancer. Sequencing was performed on CD4+ or CD8+ T cells sorted from blood, taken in a trial of the OX40 agonist ivuxolimab.

Here the CDR3 reads CASSQGTVNTGELFF. The DNA for the CDR3 is TGTGCCAGCAGCCAGGGGACGGTGAACACCGGGGAGCTGTTTTTT. The chain uses TRBV9 and TRBJ2-2, with D maybe TRBD1 (6 bases). In germline, CDR1 is SGDLS, CDR2 YYNGEE. V was clipped by 4 bases and J by 1 base, with 11 bases between them. This CDR3 has 15 amino acids. Combining the CDR3 with reference TRBV9 and TRBJ2-2 gives the whole variable domain DSGVTQTPKHLITATGQRVTLRCSPRSGDLSVYWYQQSLDQGLQFLIQYYNGEERAKGNILERFSAQQFPDLHSELNLSSLELGDSALYFCASSQGTVNTGELFFGEGSRLTVL.